These T cell receptor beta chains were read from a single sample in a study of cytomegalovirus exposure and HLA in healthy donors. Using immunoSEQ multiplex PCR, the repertoire was profiled, and TCRdb retains in-frame clones only, with some absent. This repertoire shows 160,000 or so clones, around 80% found once; its top ten account for more than 1.5%. The specimen was PBMCs. The origin of the receptors is a man aged 18-30 years in good health and CMV-seronegative. Both conserved end residues are part of each CDR3. Fields, in order: J gene, clone size, V gene, D gene, CDR3 DNA, CDR3 protein. D genes are given only for firm matches. For some rows the clone size is stated as once, few or many, or as a class when expanded; others skip it.

TRBJ2-7 - TRBV5-1 TRBD2 TGCGCCAGCAGCCCTGCGGGGGACTACGAGCAGTACTTC CASSPAGDYEQYF
TRBJ1-3 - TRBV9 - TGTGCCAGCAGCGTAGCTACCGGAGGGAGCTCTGGAAACACCATATATTTT CASSVATGGSSGNTIYF
TRBJ2-7 few TRBV30 TRBD1 TGTGCCTGTCCTGTGACAGGGACCACCTACGAGCAGTACTTC CACPVTGTTYEQYF
TRBJ2-1 - TRBV7-3 - TGTGCCAGCAGCTTACGAGGTTATGAGCAGTTCTTC CASSLRGYEQFF
TRBJ1-1 few TRBV5-5 TRBD1 TGTGCCAGCAGCTTGTCCAGGGGGCAAACTGAAGCTTTCTTT CASSLSRGQTEAFF
TRBJ2-2 - TRBV7-7 TRBD2 TGTGCCAGCAGCCTAGCGGGAGGGGCCGGGGAGCTGTTTTTT CASSLAGGAGELFF
TRBJ1-2 - TRBV7-2 TRBD1 TGTGCCAGCAGCTCCAGGACAGGTGTCTCCTATGGCTACACCTTC CASSSRTGVSYGYTF
TRBJ2-1 - TRBV7-9 TRBD1 TGTGCCAGCAGCTGGGACAGGGGGGCTCTGGGTGAGCAGTTCTTC CASSWDRGALGEQFF
TRBJ2-5 few TRBV11-2 TRBD2 TGTGCCAGCAGCTTCGGGGGGGAAGAGACCCAGTACTTC CASSFGGEETQYF
TRBJ2-1 - TRBV7-7 - TGTGCCAGCAGCTTAACCGGGAGCCCCTACAATGAGCAGTTCTTC CASSLTGSPYNEQFF
TRBJ1-4 - TRBV28 - TGTGCCAGCAGTGGCCTCGTGGGGCAGGGTGAAAAACTGTTTTTT CASSGLVGQGEKLFF
TRBJ2-1 - TRBV6-6 TRBD2 TGTGCCAGCACCTCCTATGGACTAGCGGGAACGAATGAGCAGTTCTTC CASTSYGLAGTNEQFF
TRBJ2-1 - TRBV7-3 TRBD2 TGTGCCAGCAGCTTAAGCGGGAGGGGATACAATGAGCAGTTCTTC CASSLSGRGYNEQFF
TRBJ2-3 - TRBV5-1 - TGCGCCAGCAGCCCGGAGGGAGATACGCAGTATTTT CASSPEGDTQYF
TRBJ1-1 - TRBV5-1 - TGCGCCAGCAGCTTGCGGTCCGCAGGGTCCACTGAAGCTTTCTTT CASSLRSAGSTEAFF
TRBJ2-1 - TRBV29-1 TRBD1 TGCAGCGGGGGGACAGGGGCACGTAATGAGCAGTTCTTC CSGGTGARNEQFF